The 25 T cell receptor beta chains reported below all come from one sample, sequenced in a study of T cell repertoires in cytomegalovirus infection. TCRdb independently ran MiXCR on the reads; one entry per CDR3 protein. This table holds nearly 450,000 distinct CDR3 sequences, 31% found once. The sample comprised PBMCs. These receptors were collected from a human donor in good health (CMV status not recorded). Some clones in this sample may be carry-over from other donors' samples.

In the case of this clonotype: This sequence may be a read error, since a much larger clone differs from it by one base. The chain couples TRBV11-2 to TRBJ2-3; D might be TRBD2 (5 bases). The CDR3 is 15 residues long. CDR1 SGHAT and CDR2 FQNNGV come from the germline V gene. The CDR3 DNA is TGTGCCAGCAGCTTACTGGGGAGCAGCACAGATACGCAGTGTTTT. Encoded protein: CASSLLGSSTDTQCF.

This clonotype was detected ten times or more. The rearrangement uses TRBV7-2 and TRBJ2-7; D is unclear. There are 16 residues in the CDR3. Trimming removed 1 base at V and 5 bases at J, with 18 bases between. The V gene's germline CDR1 is SGHTA and CDR2 FQGNSA. The CDR3 spells CASSLGGRSPPHEQYF. The CDR3 DNA is TGTGCCAGCAGCTTAGGAGGCAGGTCCCCACCCCACGAGCAGTACTTC.

This chain connects TRBV7-9 to TRBJ1-1, with D possibly being TRBD1 (6 bases). Germline CDR1 is SEHNR and CDR2 is FQNEAQ (reference sequence). V was clipped by 1 base and J by 6 bases, with 12 bases between them. The CDR3 is 14 amino acids. Here the CDR3 DNA reads TGTGCCAGCAGCTTAGTCACAGGGAATGCTGAAGCTTTCTTT. This sequence encodes CASSLVTGNAEAFF.

Concerning this clonotype: One end of the junction fails to match germline, which may point to a read error. The V gene is TRBV7-8, the J gene TRBJ1-4; a possible D gene is TRBD1 (5 bases). This CDR3 has 14 amino acids. Germline CDR1 SGHVS, CDR2 FQNEAQ. The CDR3 bases are TGTGCCCGCAGCTGGGGGGTCTCTAATGAAAAACTGTTTTTT. Amino acids: CARSWGVSNEKLFF.

This clonotype was seen a few times. The V and J genes are TRBV19 and TRBJ2-1; 11 positions match TRBD2. Germline assignment: CDR1 LNHDA and CDR2 SQIVND (reference sequence). The CDR3 runs to 15 residues. Germline trimming cut 3 bases from V and 6 bases from J; bases unmatched to any gene: 4. The CDR3 spells CASSISGGAGNEQFF. For the CDR3, the DNA is TGTGCCAGTAGTATTAGCGGGGGGGCCGGCAATGAGCAGTTCTTC.

As to this clonotype: An end of the junction differs from the germline gene, which may be a read error. The V and J genes are TRBV7-9 and TRBJ1-1, with no clear D. The CDR3 totals 13 residues. CDR1 is SEHNR, CDR2 FQNEAQ, per germline (reference sequence). CDR3 nucleotide sequence: TGTGACAGCAGCTTAGGGCGTAACACTGAAGCTTTCTTT. Translating gives CDSSLGRNTEAFF.

The V gene is TRBV6-1, the J gene TRBJ2-5; D possibly corresponds to TRBD1 (6 bases). There are 12 residues in the CDR3. V lost 10 bases to trimming and J lost 5 bases, with 14 bases between them. Germline V gives CDR1 MNHNS, CDR2 SASEGT. The CDR3 here is CATRGTYETQYF. The CDR3 DNA is TGTGCCACCAGGGGTACCTATGAGACCCAGTACTTC.

This clonotype appeared many times. The gene calls are TRBV6-1 and TRBJ2-1; 7 nucleotides align to TRBD2. The trim removed 7 bases at V and 4 bases at J, leaving 7 bases unmatched. Germline V gene sequence: CDR1 MNHNS, CDR2 SASEGT. The CDR3 covers 14 residues. The DNA for the CDR3 is TGTGCCAGCACCAAGCGGGGCCGTTACAATGAGCAGTTCTTC. This sequence encodes CASTKRGRYNEQFF.

This clonotype has a handful of counts. The rearrangement uses TRBV4-1 and TRBJ2-1; 12 bases are a match to TRBD2. V lost 6 bases to trimming and J lost 5 bases; unmatched junction nucleotides: 5. CDR1 is MGHRA, CDR2 YSYEKL, per germline. The CDR3 sequence is 15 residues long. The CDR3 region is CASRLAGGLNNEQFF. The CDR3 nucleotides read TGCGCCAGCAGACTAGCGGGGGGCCTGAACAATGAGCAGTTCTTC.

This clonotype was observed a handful of times. The gene calls are TRBV24-1 and TRBJ2-2, with 8 bases lining up with TRBD1. The V and J ends lost 7 bases and 3 bases, in that order; junction bases with no gene match: 3. Germline V lookup: CDR1 KGHDR, CDR2 SFDVKD. The CDR3 extends over 14 amino acids. DNA of the CDR3: TGTGCCACCAGGACAGGGGAAGACACCGGGGAGCTGTTTTTT. Residues: CATRTGEDTGELFF.

The V and J genes are TRBV30 and TRBJ2-7; the match to TRBD1 covers 7 bases. Germline CDR1 is GTSNPN and CDR2 is SVGIG (reference sequence). This CDR3 is 11 amino acids long. V trimming: 3 bases; J trimming: 11 bases; junction bases outside the gene matches: 7. The CDR3 loop reads CAWSQGQLKYF. The CDR3 DNA sequence: TGTGCCTGGAGCCAGGGACAGCTCAAGTACTTC.

The J gene is TRBJ1-2, the V gene TRBV28; 7 nucleotides align to TRBD1. This CDR3 is 14 amino acids long. Trimming at V came to 5 bases and at J to 6 bases, leaving 9 bases not matched to a gene. CDR1 is MDHEN, CDR2 SYDVKM, per germline. CDR3 nucleotide sequence: TGTGCCAGCAGTCCCCCGACAGGGCGGGATGGCTACACCTTC. Protein product: CASSPPTGRDGYTF.

This chain connects TRBV4-2 to TRBJ2-7, with a possible D match to TRBD1 (5 bases). V lost 1 base to trimming and J lost 3 bases, with 13 bases between them. Germline-derived CDR1 and CDR2 are LGHNA and YNFKEQ. This CDR3 is 15 amino acids long. CDR3 nucleotide sequence: TGTGCCAGCAGCCAAGGCGCAGGGAATCTCTACGAGCAGTACTTC. It translates to CASSQGAGNLYEQYF.

About this clonotype itself: The germline gene is not matched at one end of the junction; a read error may be the cause. This chain connects TRBV7-2 to TRBJ1-4; 8 nucleotides align to TRBD1. The CDR3 runs to 15 residues. The germline V gene encodes CDR1 SGHTA and CDR2 FQGNSA. The CDR3 spells CASSKGQVTKEKLFF. CDR3 DNA: TGTGCCAGCAGCAAGGGACAGGTAACTAAGGAAAAACTGTTTTTT.

In this sample, this clonotype turned up a few times. The chain has TRBV29-1 and TRBJ1-1; D remains ambiguous. The CDR3 has 13 residues. CDR1 is SQVTM, CDR2 ANQGSEA, per germline. Trimming stripped 8 bases from V and 0 bases from J, with 13 bases between. DNA of the CDR3: TGCAGCATGGCTCCGCTGATGAACACTGAAGCTTTCTTT. Translation gives CSMAPLMNTEAFF.

This chain uses TRBV7-9 with TRBJ2-3; D uncertain. The CDR3 spans 15 residues. V was pared by 6 bases and J by 0 bases, with 13 bases between. Germline lookup yields CDR1 SEHNR and CDR2 FQNEAQ (reference sequence). The CDR3 DNA reads as TGTGCCAGCAGACCCGTCGCGGCCAGCACAGATACGCAGTATTTT. Amino acids: CASRPVAASTDTQYF. The full variable domain, with the rest looked up from reference TRBV7-9 and TRBJ2-3, is DTGVSQNPRHKITKRGQNVTFRCDPISEHNRLYWYRQTLGQGPEFLTYFQNEAQLEKSRLLSDRFSAERPKGSFSTLEIQRTEQGDSAMYLCASRPVAASTDTQYFGPGTRLTVL.

The chain links TRBV2 to TRBJ2-2; weak D call: TRBD2 (7 bases). This CDR3 has 12 residues. V lost 11 bases, J lost 6 bases, and 13 bases lay in between. Germline V lookup: CDR1 SNHLY, CDR2 FYNNEI. The CDR3 DNA is TGTGCCTTCCAGGGGAGGGCCGGGGAGCTGTTTTTT. Translation gives CAFQGRAGELFF.

This clonotype appeared a few times. The chain employs TRBV12-3 or TRBV12-4 and TRBJ2-2; weak D call: TRBD2 (5 bases). V was clipped by 8 bases and J by 1 base, with 11 bases between them. The CDR3 consists of 14 residues. The DNA of the CDR3 is TGTGCCAGCGGGTCGGCGGGGAACACCGGGGAGCTGTTTTTT. Protein sequence: CASGSAGNTGELFF.

A word on this clonotype: Mismatch with germline at one junction end may stem from a read error. The chain couples TRBV11-1 to TRBJ2-3, with 7 bases matching TRBD2. CDR1 and CDR2 (germline): SGHAT, FQDESV (reference sequence). The CDR3 is 12 residues long. The CDR3 sequence is CANSGTPGTQYF. The CDR3 bases are TGTGCCAACAGCGGGACCCCCGGTACGCAGTATTTT.

DNA for the CDR3: TGTGCCAGCAGCACCCGACTAGCGGGGGCGAACTCCTACGAGCAGTACTTC. Translation: CASSTRLAGANSYEQYF. This chain connects TRBV9 to TRBJ2-7; 12 bases map to TRBD2. Germline V gene sequence: CDR1 SGDLS, CDR2 YYNGEE. V was clipped by 4 bases and J by 0 bases; unmatched bases: 8. This CDR3 is 17 amino acids long. The full variable domain, with the rest looked up from reference TRBV9 and TRBJ2-7, is DSGVTQTPKHLITATGQRVTLRCSPRSGDLSVYWYQQSLDQGLQFLIQYYNGEERAKGNILERFSAQQFPDLHSELNLSSLELGDSALYFCASSTRLAGANSYEQYFGPGTRLTVT.

This clonotype was counted between two and nine times. The chain's CDR3 is CASSPDKKETQYF. DNA for the CDR3: TGTGCCAGCAGCCCGGACAAAAAAGAGACCCAGTACTTC. The genes are TRBV7-9 and TRBJ2-5, with a weak D call TRBD1 (5 bases). The CDR3 contains 13 residues. CDR1 and CDR2 (germline): SEHNR, FQNEAQ (reference sequence). Trimming removed 5 bases at V and 3 bases at J, with 10 bases between. Based on the CDR3 plus reference TRBV7-9 and TRBJ2-5, the full variable domain is DTGVSQNPRHKITKRGQNVTFRCDPISEHNRLYWYRQTLGQGPEFLTYFQNEAQLEKSRLLSDRFSAERPKGSFSTLEIQRTEQGDSAMYLCASSPDKKETQYFGPGTRLLVL.

This clonotype occurred a few times. V is TRBV19 and J is TRBJ1-1; D not certain. Trimming removed 0 bases from V and 6 bases from J, with 11 bases in between. This CDR3 is built from 14 residues. Germline lookup yields CDR1 LNHDA and CDR2 SQIVND (reference sequence). The CDR3 coding sequence is TGTGCCAGTAGTATAGATACGGGCCTCCCTGAAGCTTTCTTT. It specifies CASSIDTGLPEAFF.

Ten or more counts support this clonotype. The chain recombines TRBV20-1 with TRBJ2-3; D could derive from TRBD1 or TRBD2 (5 bases each). This CDR3 spans 13 amino acids. V gave up 3 bases and J gave up 3 bases, with 10 bases separating them. Germline V gene lookup returns CDR1 DFQATT and CDR2 SNEGSKA (reference sequence). CDR3: CSARRGATDTQYF. CDR3 sequence (DNA): TGCAGTGCTAGGAGAGGGGCAACAGATACGCAGTATTTT.

V gene TRBV20-1 combines with J gene TRBJ2-5; a possible D gene is TRBD1 (6 bases). CDR3 length: 14 residues. Between the trimmed V and J ends, which lost 0 bases and 5 bases, there was a span of 13 bases. Per germline, CDR1 DFQATT and CDR2 SNEGSKA (reference sequence). The CDR3 nucleotides read TGCAGTGCTAGAGAGGGGGCAGTGGAGGAGACCCAGTACTTC. Its protein is CSAREGAVEETQYF.

This clonotype was found once. It is likely a read error, because the conserved phenylalanine at the end of the CDR3 is missing. The CDR3 bases are TGTGCCAGCAGTTTCCAGGGCTCTGGAAACACCATATATGTT. Amino acid sequence: CASSFQGSGNTIYV. This sequence joins TRBV12-3 or TRBV12-4 and TRBJ1-3; a weak D match, TRBD1 (5 bases). This CDR3 contains 14 residues. The V end lost 3 bases, the J end lost 0 bases, and 6 bases lay between the germline ends.